These 19 T cell receptor beta chains were sequenced from one sample in a study of T cell changes during pregnancy in multiple sclerosis. TCRdb's copy holds only in-frame clones and misses some; the assay was immunoSEQ multiplex PCR. The sample includes 15,000 to 20,000 clones, 88% seen only once; the top ten take 10% to 15%. Here the sequenced sample was CD8+ T cells from peripheral blood mononuclear cells, taken after pregnancy. These receptors all stem from a female donor in good health, enrolled as a control in a pregnancy study.

CDR3 amino acids: CASSPPSREAEGTDTQYF. The DNA for the CDR3 is TGTGCCAGCAGCCCCCCTTCGCGGGAGGCCGAGGGAACAGATACGCAGTATTTT. The V gene is TRBV7-9, the J gene TRBJ2-3; 8 bases map to TRBD2. Germline-derived CDR1 and CDR2 are SEHNR and FQNEAQ (reference sequence). J was trimmed by 3 bases and V by 5 bases; bases with no gene match: 16. The CDR3 covers 18 residues.

This clone has only one observation. V gene TRBV5-4 combines with J gene TRBJ2-7, with 14 bases identical to TRBD2. Per the germline V gene, CDR1 is SGHNT and CDR2 is YYREEE (reference sequence). The CDR3 length is 16 residues. V shed 4 bases and J 1 base; nucleotides not matched to a gene: 4. CDR3 amino acids: CASSPRTSGRSYEQYF. DNA for the CDR3: TGTGCCAGCAGCCCCCGGACTAGCGGGAGGTCCTACGAGCAGTACTTC.

The rearrangement uses TRBV7-6 and TRBJ2-7, with TRBD1 identical over 12 bases. Per germline, CDR1 SGHVS and CDR2 FNYEAQ. V shed 2 bases, J shed 5 bases, and the junction held 10 bases outside the gene matches. This CDR3 has 17 amino acids. The CDR3 DNA follows: TGTGCCAGCAGCTTAAGGGACGGGGGGACAGGGGGCAACGAGCAGTACTTC. It translates to CASSLRDGGTGGNEQYF.

V gene TRBV5-5 combines with J gene TRBJ1-1, with a tentative D call TRBD1 (5 bases). The CDR3 runs 14 residues. CDR1 is SGHKS, CDR2 YYEKEE, per germline (reference sequence). The V end was cut by 6 bases, the J end by 1 base, with 13 bases between. The CDR3 reads CASTISGENTEAFF. The DNA of the CDR3 is TGTGCCAGCACCATTTCGGGGGAGAACACTGAAGCTTTCTTT.

This chain connects TRBV11-2 to TRBJ1-2, with 10 bases that match TRBD1. The J segment lost 3 bases and the V segment lost 5 bases, leaving 9 bases of the junction unmatched. Germline values: CDR1 SGHAT, CDR2 FQNNGV. This CDR3 spans 16 amino acids. The CDR3, as DNA: TGTGCCAGCAGCAAAAGACAGGGGGCGGACCACTATGGCTACACCTTC. The encoded protein is CASSKRQGADHYGYTF.

Comments on this clone: Germline is not matched at one junction end, which may reflect a read error. The chain joins TRBV7-7 to TRBJ2-5, with no clear D. The CDR3 covers 15 residues. CDR1 and CDR2 from the germline V gene are SSHAT and FNYEAQ (reference sequence). CDR3 residues: CASSFSFEDQETQYF. The CDR3 nucleotides read TGTGCTAGCAGCTTTAGCTTTGAGGACCAAGAGACCCAGTACTTC.

V and J are TRBV4-2 and TRBJ2-7, with 9 bases lining up with TRBD1. J lost 0 bases, V lost 4 bases, and 4 bases had no gene match. This CDR3 has 15 residues. Germline V gives CDR1 LGHNA, CDR2 YNFKEQ. CDR3 DNA sequence: TGTGCCAGCAGCCTGGGGACAGGGAGCTCCTACGAGCAGTACTTC. It yields the protein CASSLGTGSSYEQYF.

J is TRBJ2-6 and V is TRBV9, with D uncertain. The germline gives CDR1 SGDLS, CDR2 YYNGEE. CDR3 length: 17 amino acids. V was cut by 5 bases and J by 0 bases, with 15 bases left in between. The CDR3: CASSQSVRTSGANVLTF. Here the CDR3 DNA reads TGTGCCAGCAGTCAATCGGTCCGTACCTCTGGGGCCAACGTCCTGACTTTC.

This clone was detected only once. The chain has TRBV6-1 and TRBJ1-4; D gene unclear. CDR3 length: 16 amino acids. V lost 2 bases, J lost 4 bases, and 14 bases lay in between. Germline V gene lookup returns CDR1 MNHNS and CDR2 SASEGT. The CDR3 is CASSERRRIHNEKLFF. CDR3 bases: TGTGCCAGCAGTGAAAGACGCAGGATCCATAATGAAAAACTGTTTTTT.

J is TRBJ1-5 and V is TRBV19; tentative D call: TRBD1 (6 bases). Trimming took off 3 bases at V and 7 bases at J, with 16 bases between the two ends. The germline CDR1 and CDR2 sequences are LNHDA and SQIVND (reference sequence). This CDR3 comprises 15 residues. CDR3 in amino acids: CASSMITGTRQPQHF. The DNA for the CDR3 is TGTGCCAGTAGTATGATTACAGGGACCCGGCAGCCCCAGCATTTT.

The genes are TRBV12-1 and TRBJ2-7; whether TRBD2, the table's D call, matches the DNA was not checked. TRBV12-1 is marked as a pseudogene. The CDR3 is 17 amino acids. CDR3 protein: CASSFVPLAGESYEQYF. The CDR3 nucleotides read TGTGCCAGCAGCTTTGTCCCGTTAGCGGGAGAGAGCTACGAGCAGTACTTC.

This rearrangement joins TRBV7-9 to TRBJ2-2, with TRBD2 as a possible D gene (6 bases). Between the trimmed V and J ends, which lost 8 bases and 1 base, there was a span of 11 bases. This CDR3 spans 14 amino acids. Per the germline V gene, CDR1 is SEHNR and CDR2 is FQNEAQ (reference sequence). The CDR3 here is CASGGRKNTGELFF. For the CDR3, the DNA is TGTGCCAGCGGGGGGAGGAAGAACACCGGGGAGCTGTTTTTT. The full variable domain, completed using reference TRBV7-9 and TRBJ2-2, is DTGVSQNPRHKITKRGQNVTFRCDPISEHNRLYWYRQTLGQGPEFLTYFQNEAQLEKSRLLSDRFSAERPKGSFSTLEIQRTEQGDSAMYLCASGGRKNTGELFFGEGSRLTVL.

CDR3 in amino acids: CASSLFTGRTDTQYF. CDR3 bases: TGTGCCAGCAGCCTTTTCACAGGGCGCACAGATACGCAGTATTTT. The chain couples TRBV9 to TRBJ2-3, with D possibly being TRBD1 (6 bases). Germline V CDR1 and CDR2: SGDLS, YYNGEE. Trimming removed 4 bases from V and 1 base from J, with 13 bases in between. The CDR3 runs 15 residues.

The CDR3 region is CASSARTGHTEAFF. For the CDR3, the DNA is TGTGCCAGCAGTGCTCGAACAGGGCACACTGAAGCTTTCTTT. The chain is built from TRBV6-1 and TRBJ1-1, with D maybe TRBD1 (6 bases). The ends were cut back, 4 bases at V and 3 bases at J, with 12 bases in the middle. There are 14 residues in the CDR3. Germline CDR1 MNHNS, CDR2 SASEGT.

The chain has TRBV10-1 and TRBJ1-1; a possible D gene is TRBD1 (6 bases). Germline V lookup: CDR1 WNHNN, CDR2 SYGVQD (reference sequence). The CDR3 spans 13 residues. The V and J ends lost 9 bases and 4 bases respectively, with 15 bases between them. The CDR3 is CAREYRATTEAFF. In DNA form, the CDR3 reads TGCGCCAGGGAATACAGGGCGACCACTGAAGCTTTCTTT.

This chain connects TRBV6-6 to TRBJ2-3; TRBD1 matches 8 bases. Germline CDR1 MNHNY, CDR2 SVGAGI (reference sequence). The CDR3 runs to 13 residues. The J segment lost 1 base and the V segment lost 11 bases, leaving 5 bases of the junction unmatched. DNA of the CDR3: TGTGCCGGGGAGGACAGGGGCACAGATACGCAGTATTTT. It yields the protein CAGEDRGTDTQYF.

In its sample, this clone was seen a few times. The chain has TRBV9 and TRBJ1-2, with 9 bases lining up with TRBD1. There are 16 residues in the CDR3. V gave up 3 bases and J gave up 6 bases; unmatched junction bases: 12. Germline lookup yields CDR1 SGDLS and CDR2 YYNGEE. CDR3 nucleotide sequence: TGTGCCAGCAGCGGTATGTCCGGGACAGGGTTCGATGGCTACACCTTC. Its protein product is CASSGMSGTGFDGYTF. The complete variable domain, with remaining parts taken from reference TRBV9 and TRBJ1-2, reads DSGVTQTPKHLITATGQRVTLRCSPRSGDLSVYWYQQSLDQGLQFLIQYYNGEERAKGNILERFSAQQFPDLHSELNLSSLELGDSALYFCASSGMSGTGFDGYTFGSGTRLTVV.

The rearrangement joins TRBV18 to TRBJ2-3; D may be TRBD1 (5 bases). The CDR3 runs 13 residues. V gave up 5 bases and J gave up 5 bases, with 11 bases separating them. Germline V gene sequence: CDR1 KGHSH, CDR2 LQKENI. The chain's CDR3 is CASSSRGVDTQYF. CDR3 in DNA: TGTGCCAGCTCATCTAGGGGTGTAGATACGCAGTATTTT.

The CDR3 region has the DNA TGTGCCAGCAGCTTAGCGTTCGGGGAGCTCAGCTACGAGCAGTACTTC. Translated: CASSLAFGELSYEQYF. The J gene is TRBJ2-7, the V gene TRBV7-9; tentatively, D is TRBD2 (5 bases). V gave up 0 bases and J gave up 3 bases, with 15 bases separating them. The germline V gene encodes CDR1 SEHNR and CDR2 FQNEAQ (reference sequence). The CDR3 length is 16 residues.